This TCR beta chain was recorded in a study of Graves' ophthalmopathy and Graves' hyperthyroidism (dated by TCRdb to between 2017 and 2018). Regarding the research as a whole: Hyperthyroidism was defined as stable when no progression to ophthalmopathy occurred within 18 months of follow-up. TCR beta repertoire signatures were used to distinguish Graves' ophthalmopathy from Graves' hyperthyroidism and to predict progression to ophthalmopathy. In total, some 130 blood samples were TCR-sequenced: roughly 45 ophthalmopathy, over 70 hyperthyroidism and around 17 hyperthyroidism-to-ophthalmopathy patients. To explore V-J signatures that distinguish ophthalmopathy from hyperthyroidism, a discovery set of about a hundred patients was enrolled, made up of around 44 with ophthalmopathy and 57 with stable hyperthyroidism. For independent validation, a separate cohort was made up of around 18 hyperthyroidism patients plus 17 patients who later progressed from hyperthyroidism to ophthalmopathy. In over 5 hyperthyroidism patients, the T-cell repertoire of thyroid tissue was compared with the T-cell repertoire of blood. Following sampling, methimazole starting at 30 mg daily was administered to hyperthyroidism patients, and high-dose intravenous methylprednisolone was administered to ophthalmopathy patients. The paper as a whole reports these results and caveats: Most of the expanded thyroid clonotypes with a frequency above 0.001 were also detected in blood, and it was suggested that the thyroid immune response may be reflected by blood repertoires. No statistical method was used to predetermine the sample size, and group allocation was not hidden from the investigators. In validation, the model predicted ophthalmopathy progression with less than 71% sensitivity and roughly 72% specificity; some 13 predicted patients were CT-confirmed with GO in a median of 6.5 months. The 13-signature model separated ophthalmopathy from stable hyperthyroidism with approximately 90% sensitivity and around 84% specificity in cross-validation, and 80%/75% in the test set.

TCR beta CDR3 regions were amplified from RNA transcripts for repertoire sequencing. The first round was an RT-PCR using HTBI primers with the Qiagen OneStep RT-PCR kit, and this first round was followed by a second-round multiplex PCR, then size selection and purification. The libraries underwent paired-end sequencing with 100 bp reads on an Illumina HiSeq2000. Processing in the source paper ran as follows. Reads were processed with SOAPnuke, discarding reads with adapters, uncalled bases, mean Phred below 15, or no exact constant-primer or identifier match. High-quality paired reads were merged with COPE v1.2.5. Unique nucleotide sequences were defined as clonotypes and aligned to IMGT TRB V, D and J references using MiTCR v1.1. Only V-J combinations with frequency above 0.0001 were analysed, covering approximately 99% of repertoires. For each V-J combination, a TCR clonal expansion and chaos score was defined as F50 clonal expansion divided by the chaos observed in the TCRdist matrix. Welch's t-statistics and random forest were used to narrow the features down to more than 10 V-J combinations, which were then fed into a naive Bayes classifier. The similarity between thyroid and blood repertoires was quantified using the Morisita-Horn index. TCRdb trimmed public reads at Q25 via fastp, called clones via MiXCR and kept in-frame beta chains. CDR3 protein duplicates are merged, each entry listing the most common genes and DNA. These V and J calls derive from TCRdb rather than the authors' analysis. The sample table holds roughly 600,000 distinct CDR3 sequences, of which 35% to 45% were seen once. The top ten hold about 4% of the sample.

Ten or more counts support this clonotype. The specificity of this receptor is unknown. No base quality information exists; no much larger clone differs at one position. The hyperthyroidism patients were 18 to 65 years old and newly diagnosed, with a disease duration of less than 2 months. Anyone with other autoimmune diseases, uncontrolled infections, pregnancy or lactation was excluded from the study. Clinical symptoms, serum thyroxine, TRAb, thyroid ultrasound and orbital computed tomography formed the basis of the diagnosis. Trizol reagent was used to extract the total RNA, and its quality was then checked on an Agilent 2100 Bioanalyzer. V and J are truncated by 5 bases and 10 bases respectively, leaving an intervening sequence of 15 bases. CDR1 MNHEY and CDR2 SVGAGI were looked up in the germline V gene. The CDR3 holds 14 amino acids from the cysteine to the phenylalanine. Solely the CDR3 DNA is kept, with 42 bases framed from the first base.

Recombination joined TRBV6-5 with TRBJ1-6, with the D gene not clear enough to name. The TCR originated in an adult man with Graves' hyperthyroidism. The specimen sequenced was peripheral blood or thyroid tissue (not recorded which). The DNA sequence reads TGTGCCAGCAGTGAAGTGGTCCGTAGGTCACCCCTCCACTTT. This encodes CASSEVVRRSPLHF.